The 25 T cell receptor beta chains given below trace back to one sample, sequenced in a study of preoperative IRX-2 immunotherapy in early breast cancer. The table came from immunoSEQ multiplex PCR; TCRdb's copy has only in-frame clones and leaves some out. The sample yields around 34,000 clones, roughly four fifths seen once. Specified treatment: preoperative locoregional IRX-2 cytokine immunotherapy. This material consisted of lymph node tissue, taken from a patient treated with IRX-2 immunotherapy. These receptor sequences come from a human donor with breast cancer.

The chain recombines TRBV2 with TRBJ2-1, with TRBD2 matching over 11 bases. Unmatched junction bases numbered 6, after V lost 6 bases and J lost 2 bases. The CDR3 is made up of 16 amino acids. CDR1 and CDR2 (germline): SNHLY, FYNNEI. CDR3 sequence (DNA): TGTGCCAGCAGCGTAATTAGCGGGGGGGCCTACAATGAGCAGTTCTTC. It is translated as CASSVISGGAYNEQFF.

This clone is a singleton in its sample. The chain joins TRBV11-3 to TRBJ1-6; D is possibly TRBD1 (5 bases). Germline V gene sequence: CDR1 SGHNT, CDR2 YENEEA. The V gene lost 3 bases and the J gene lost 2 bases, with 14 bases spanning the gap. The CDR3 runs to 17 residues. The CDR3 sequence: CASSFATETTYNSPLHF. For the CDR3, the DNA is TGTGCCAGCAGCTTTGCGACAGAGACAACCTATAATTCACCCCTCCACTTT.

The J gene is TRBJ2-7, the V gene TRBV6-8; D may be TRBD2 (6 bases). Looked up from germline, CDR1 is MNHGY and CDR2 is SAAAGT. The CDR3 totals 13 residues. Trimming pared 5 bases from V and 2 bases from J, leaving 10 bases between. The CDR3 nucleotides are TGTGCCAGCAGTGGGCGGGGACCCTACGAGCAGTACTTC. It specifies CASSGRGPYEQYF.

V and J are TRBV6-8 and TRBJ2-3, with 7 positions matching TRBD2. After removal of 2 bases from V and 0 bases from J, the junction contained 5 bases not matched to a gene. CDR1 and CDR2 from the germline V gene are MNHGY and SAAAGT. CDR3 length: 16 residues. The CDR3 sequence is CASSYTVGGSTDTQYF. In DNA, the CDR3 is TGTGCCAGCAGTTACACTGTGGGGGGGAGCACAGATACGCAGTATTTT.

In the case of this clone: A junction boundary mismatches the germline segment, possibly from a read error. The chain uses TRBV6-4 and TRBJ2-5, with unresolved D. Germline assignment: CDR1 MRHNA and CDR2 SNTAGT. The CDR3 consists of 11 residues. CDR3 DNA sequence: TGTGCCATCAGTGACCAAGAGACCCAGTACTTC. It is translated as CAISDQETQYF.

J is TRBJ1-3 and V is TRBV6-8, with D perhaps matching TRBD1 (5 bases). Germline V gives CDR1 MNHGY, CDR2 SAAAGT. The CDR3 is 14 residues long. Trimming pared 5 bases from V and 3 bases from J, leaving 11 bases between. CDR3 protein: CASSEQGNGNTIYF. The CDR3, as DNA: TGTGCCAGCAGTGAGCAGGGTAATGGAAACACCATATATTTT.

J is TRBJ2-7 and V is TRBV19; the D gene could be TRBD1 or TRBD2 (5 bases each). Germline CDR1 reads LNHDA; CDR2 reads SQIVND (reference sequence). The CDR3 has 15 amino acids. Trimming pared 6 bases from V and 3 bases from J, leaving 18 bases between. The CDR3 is CASSTAGTGNYEQYF. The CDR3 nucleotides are TGTGCCAGTAGCACCGCCGGGACCGGGAACTACGAGCAGTACTTC.

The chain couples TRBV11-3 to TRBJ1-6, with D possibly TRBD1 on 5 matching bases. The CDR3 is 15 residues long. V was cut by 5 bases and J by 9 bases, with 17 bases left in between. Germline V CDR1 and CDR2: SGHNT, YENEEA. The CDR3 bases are TGTGCCAGCAGCCACCTTGAGGGACCCGGTTCACCCCTCCACTTT. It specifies CASSHLEGPGSPLHF.

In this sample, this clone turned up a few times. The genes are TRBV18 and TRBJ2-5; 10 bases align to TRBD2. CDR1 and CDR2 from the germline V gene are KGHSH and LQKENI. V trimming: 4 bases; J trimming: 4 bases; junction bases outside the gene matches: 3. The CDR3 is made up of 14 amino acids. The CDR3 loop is CASSRGLAVETQYF. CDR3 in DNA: TGTGCCAGCTCACGCGGACTAGCGGTAGAGACCCAGTACTTC.

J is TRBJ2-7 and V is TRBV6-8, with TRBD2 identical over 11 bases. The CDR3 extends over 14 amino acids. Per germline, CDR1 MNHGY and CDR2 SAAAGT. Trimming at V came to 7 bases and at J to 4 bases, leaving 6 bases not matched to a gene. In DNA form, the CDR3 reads TGTGCCAGCATAGTAGCGGGAGGGCCTTACGAGCAGTACTTC. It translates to CASIVAGGPYEQYF.

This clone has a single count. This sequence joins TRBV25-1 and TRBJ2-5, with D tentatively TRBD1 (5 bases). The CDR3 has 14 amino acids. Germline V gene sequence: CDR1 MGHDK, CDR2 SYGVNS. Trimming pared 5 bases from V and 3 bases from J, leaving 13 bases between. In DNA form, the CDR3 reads TGTGCCAGCAGTTTTTTCGTAGGGGAAGAGACCCAGTACTTC. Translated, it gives CASSFFVGEETQYF.

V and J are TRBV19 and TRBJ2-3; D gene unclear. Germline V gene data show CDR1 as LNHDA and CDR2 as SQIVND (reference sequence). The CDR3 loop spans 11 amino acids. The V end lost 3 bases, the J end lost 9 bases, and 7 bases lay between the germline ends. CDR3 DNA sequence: TGTGCCAGTAGTATTATCGGGACGCAGTATTTT. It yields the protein CASSIIGTQYF.

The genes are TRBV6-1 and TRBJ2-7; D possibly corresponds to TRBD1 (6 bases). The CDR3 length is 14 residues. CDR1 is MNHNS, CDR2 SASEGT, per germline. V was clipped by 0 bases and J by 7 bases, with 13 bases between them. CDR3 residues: CASSEAGTQGEQYF. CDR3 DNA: TGTGCCAGCAGTGAAGCCGGGACCCAGGGGGAGCAGTACTTC.

The CDR3 loop reads CASSQPRGADEQYF. The CDR3 nucleotides are TGCGCCAGCAGCCAACCCAGAGGGGCAGACGAGCAGTACTTC. V and J are TRBV4-1 and TRBJ2-7; D may match TRBD1 or TRBD2 (5 bases each). Germline V gene lookup returns CDR1 MGHRA and CDR2 YSYEKL. Trimming cost V 2 bases and J 5 bases, with 13 bases left between them. This CDR3 comprises 14 residues.

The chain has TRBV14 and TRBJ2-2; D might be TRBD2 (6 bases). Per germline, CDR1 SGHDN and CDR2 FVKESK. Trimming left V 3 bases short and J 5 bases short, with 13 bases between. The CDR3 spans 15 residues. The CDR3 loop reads CASSHPGARTGELFF. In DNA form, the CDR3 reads TGTGCCAGCAGCCACCCGGGAGCAAGGACCGGGGAGCTGTTTTTT. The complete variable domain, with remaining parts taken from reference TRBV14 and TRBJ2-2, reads EAGVTQFPSHSVIEKGQTVTLRCDPISGHDNLYWYRRVMGKEIKFLLHFVKESKQDESGMPNNRFLAERTGGTYSTLKVQPAELEDSGVYFCASSHPGARTGELFFGEGSRLTVL.

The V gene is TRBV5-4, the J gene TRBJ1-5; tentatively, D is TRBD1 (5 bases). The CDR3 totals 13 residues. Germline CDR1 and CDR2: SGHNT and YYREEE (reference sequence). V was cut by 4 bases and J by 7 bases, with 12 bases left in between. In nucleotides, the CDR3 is TGTGCCAGCAGCCCCCAGTGGGACCAGCCCCAGCATTTT. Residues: CASSPQWDQPQHF.

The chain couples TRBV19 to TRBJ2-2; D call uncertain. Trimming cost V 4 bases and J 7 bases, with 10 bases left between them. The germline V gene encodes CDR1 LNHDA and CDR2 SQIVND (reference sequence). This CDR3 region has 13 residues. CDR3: CASSTFVGGELFF. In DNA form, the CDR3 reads TGTGCCAGTAGTACTTTCGTAGGCGGGGAGCTGTTTTTT.

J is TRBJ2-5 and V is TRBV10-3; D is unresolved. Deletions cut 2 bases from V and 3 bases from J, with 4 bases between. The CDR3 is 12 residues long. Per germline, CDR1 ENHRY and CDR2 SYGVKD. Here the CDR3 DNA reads TGTGCCATCAGTGAGACAGAAGAGACCCAGTACTTC. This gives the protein CAISETEETQYF.

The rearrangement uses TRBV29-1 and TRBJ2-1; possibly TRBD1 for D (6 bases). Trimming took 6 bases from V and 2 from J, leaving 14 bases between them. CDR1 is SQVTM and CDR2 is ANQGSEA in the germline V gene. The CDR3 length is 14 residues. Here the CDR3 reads CSVKLRGPYNEQFF. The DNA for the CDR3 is TGCAGCGTCAAACTCAGGGGCCCCTACAATGAGCAGTTCTTC.

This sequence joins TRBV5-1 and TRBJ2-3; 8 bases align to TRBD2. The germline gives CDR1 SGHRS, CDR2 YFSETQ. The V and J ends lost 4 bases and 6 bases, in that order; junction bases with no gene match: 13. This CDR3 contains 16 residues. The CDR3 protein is CASSPLTSGNWDTQYF. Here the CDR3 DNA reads TGCGCCAGCAGCCCTCTAACTAGCGGCAATTGGGATACGCAGTATTTT.

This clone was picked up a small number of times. The CDR3 spells CASSPRSGAGVYNEQFF. The CDR3, as DNA: TGTGCCAGCTCACCAAGATCGGGGGCAGGGGTTTACAATGAGCAGTTCTTC. This chain uses TRBV18 with TRBJ2-1, with D perhaps assigned TRBD1 or TRBD2 (6 bases each). The CDR3 extends over 17 amino acids. Per germline, CDR1 KGHSH and CDR2 LQKENI. The ends were cut back, 2 bases at V and 4 bases at J, with 18 bases in the middle.

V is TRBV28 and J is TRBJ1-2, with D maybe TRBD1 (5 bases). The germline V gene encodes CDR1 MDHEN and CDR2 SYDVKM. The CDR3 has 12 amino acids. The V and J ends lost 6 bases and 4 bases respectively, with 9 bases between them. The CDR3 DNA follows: TGTGCCAGCAGACATGACAGCTATGGCTACACCTTC. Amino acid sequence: CASRHDSYGYTF.

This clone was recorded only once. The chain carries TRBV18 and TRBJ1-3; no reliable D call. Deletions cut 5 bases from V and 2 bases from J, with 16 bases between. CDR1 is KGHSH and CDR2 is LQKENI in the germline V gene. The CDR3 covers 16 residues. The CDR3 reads CASSLEAGRAGNTIYF. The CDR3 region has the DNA TGTGCCAGCTCATTAGAGGCAGGTCGCGCTGGAAACACCATATATTTT.

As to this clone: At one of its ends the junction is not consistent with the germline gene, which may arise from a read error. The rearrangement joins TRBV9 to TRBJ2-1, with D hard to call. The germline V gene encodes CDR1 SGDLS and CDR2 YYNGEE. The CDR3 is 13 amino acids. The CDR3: CASSTVGLGPPLF. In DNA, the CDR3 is TGTGCCAGCAGCACGGTAGGCCTAGGCCCCCCGCTCTTC.

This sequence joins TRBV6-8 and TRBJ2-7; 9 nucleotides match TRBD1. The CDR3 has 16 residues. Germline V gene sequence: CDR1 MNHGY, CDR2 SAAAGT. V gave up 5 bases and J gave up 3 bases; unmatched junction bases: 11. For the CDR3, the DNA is TGTGCCAGCAGTGTGCAGCCGGGACAGGGACACTACGAGCAGTACTTC. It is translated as CASSVQPGQGHYEQYF.